This entry lists 8 T cell receptor beta chains sequenced from one sample in a study of pediatric ulcerative colitis. During colonoscopy, one to two rectal pinch biopsies were collected. TCRdb's copy holds only in-frame clones and misses some; the assay was immunoSEQ multiplex PCR. Of about 37,000 clones listed, over 70% are singletons. The sequenced sample was gut tissue. These receptors originate from a boy aged 5 to 17 with severe ulcerative colitis.

This clone showed up just once. The J gene is TRBJ1-1, the V gene TRBV18; no reliable D call. V lost 4 bases and J lost 1, with 4 bases in between. The CDR3 consists of 12 residues. Germline values: CDR1 KGHSH, CDR2 LQKENI. CDR3 in DNA: TGTGCCAGCTCACAGAGGAACACTGAAGCTTTCTTT. Its translation: CASSQRNTEAFF.

The CDR3 DNA reads as TGTGCCAGCAGCTCCTTGGTAATCGGAACACACAGGAAAAACACCGGGGAGCTGTTTTTT. Its protein product is CASSSLVIGTHRKNTGELFF. This chain joins TRBV7-8 and TRBJ2-2; D might be TRBD1 (5 bases). CDR3 length equals 20 residues. In germline, CDR1 is SGHVS, CDR2 FQNEAQ. The V and J ends lost 4 bases and 2 bases respectively, with 26 bases between them.

The chain employs TRBV5-6 and TRBJ1-2, with D perhaps matching TRBD1 (6 bases). Germline CDR1 reads SGHDT; CDR2 reads YYEEEE. Deletions cut 2 bases from V and 4 bases from J, with 15 bases between. The CDR3 has 15 residues. The CDR3: CASSFIWGLGYGYTF. CDR3 nucleotides: TGTGCCAGCAGCTTCATCTGGGGGCTTGGCTATGGCTACACCTTC.

J is TRBJ2-7 and V is TRBV5-1, with 8 bases matching TRBD1. CDR3 size: 14 residues. Germline CDR1 and CDR2: SGHRS and YFSETQ. Losses at the gene ends were 4 bases for V and 3 bases for J; bases not matched to a gene: 6. The CDR3 sequence is CASSPRQGYYEQYF. CDR3 DNA sequence: TGCGCCAGCAGCCCCCGACAGGGGTACTACGAGCAGTACTTC.

This clone came up a few times. The V gene is TRBV6-1, the J gene TRBJ2-5, with D hard to call. V dropped 1 base and J dropped 7 bases, with 16 bases sitting between them. Germline CDR1 reads MNHNS; CDR2 reads SASEGT. This CDR3 has 15 amino acids. The CDR3 reads CASSEDRVATGTQYF. DNA of the CDR3: TGTGCCAGCAGTGAAGATAGGGTCGCCACTGGGACCCAGTACTTC.

The chain joins TRBV18 to TRBJ2-2; the D is unclear. Germline CDR1 reads KGHSH; CDR2 reads LQKENI. V lost 2 bases and J lost 5, with 6 bases in between. The CDR3 sequence is 13 residues long. CDR3 DNA: TGTGCCAGCTCACCAAGGGAAACCGGGGAGCTGTTTTTT. It yields the protein CASSPRETGELFF.

The chain couples TRBV5-6 to TRBJ2-3; D ambiguous. The V gene's germline CDR1 is SGHDT and CDR2 YYEEEE. The CDR3 runs 14 residues. Deletions cut 4 bases from V and 4 bases from J, with 13 bases between. The DNA for the CDR3 is TGTGCCAGCAGCCTTAGTAGGCTCCCAGATACGCAGTATTTT. Amino acids: CASSLSRLPDTQYF.

This clone was found once. The chain uses TRBV4-2 and TRBJ2-4; D unresolved. The CDR3 sequence is 15 residues long. Trimming took off 0 bases at V and 4 bases at J, with 10 bases between the two ends. Germline CDR1 LGHNA, CDR2 YNFKEQ. The CDR3 sequence is CASSQDLTAKNIQYF. The CDR3 DNA is TGTGCCAGCAGCCAAGATCTCACAGCTAAAAACATTCAGTACTTC.